These T cell receptor beta chains were read from a single sample in a study of blood T cell repertoires in COVID-19. The repertoire was sequenced with immunoSEQ multiplex PCR; TCRdb's copy has only in-frame clones and lacks some. The sample includes about 260,000 clones, approximately 86% of them seen just once. Sequenced: peripheral blood. The receptors originated from a man under 40 with active or convalescent COVID-19. Both conserved end residues are part of each CDR3. Fields, in order: V gene, CDR3 protein.

>TRBV18
CASSNRGGDEQFF
>TRBV18
CASSPSQSTEAFF
>TRBV12-3/TRBV12-4
CASSLNIHEQFF
>TRBV30
CAWLTSGGRNEQFF
>TRBV18
CASRRDRDNSPLHF
>TRBV18
CASSPLENQPQHF
>TRBV20-1
CSASATGPGTEAFF
>TRBV30
CASSGQFNSPLHF
>TRBV5-4
CASSKTGENEKLFF
>TRBV14
CASSPRQGAGYTF
>TRBV6-5
CASSYSSGNNYGYTF
>TRBV7-9
CASSLEGTGVEAFF
>TRBV15
CATSTLNRVAGELFF
>TRBV7-9
CASSFRGPYEQYF
>TRBV7-3
CASSLDGSSGNTIYF